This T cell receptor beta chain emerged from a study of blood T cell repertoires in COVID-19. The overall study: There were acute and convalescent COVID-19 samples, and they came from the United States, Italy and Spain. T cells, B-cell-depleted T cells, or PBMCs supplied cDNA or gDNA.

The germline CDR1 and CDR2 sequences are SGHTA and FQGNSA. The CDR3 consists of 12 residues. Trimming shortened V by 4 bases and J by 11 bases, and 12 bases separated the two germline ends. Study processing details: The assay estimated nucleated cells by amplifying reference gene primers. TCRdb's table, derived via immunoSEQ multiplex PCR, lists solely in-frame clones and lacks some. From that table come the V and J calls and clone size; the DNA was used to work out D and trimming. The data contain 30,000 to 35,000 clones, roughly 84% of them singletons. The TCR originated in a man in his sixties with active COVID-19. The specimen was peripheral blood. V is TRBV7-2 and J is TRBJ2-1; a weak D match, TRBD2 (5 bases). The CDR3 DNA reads TGTGCCAGCAGCTCCGGACTGAAACAGCAGTTCTTC. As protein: CASSSGLKQQFF.